This T cell receptor (beta chain) is from a study of blood T cell repertoires in COVID-19. Overall study: There were acute and convalescent COVID-19 samples, and they came from the United States, Italy and Spain. The analysed material was cDNA or gDNA that came from T cells, B-cell-depleted T cells, or PBMCs.

Original processing notes: Using reference gene primer amplification, nucleated cell counts were estimated. Clones were sequenced by immunoSEQ multiplex PCR, and TCRdb holds only the in-frame ones, with some missing. V, J and clone size were drawn from that table, and D and trimming were deduced from the DNA. The sample shows roughly 120,000 clones, approximately 84% of them seen only once. The CDR3 extends over 14 amino acids. The germline CDR1 and CDR2 sequences are SEHNR and FQNEAQ (reference sequence). V lost 1 base to trimming and J lost 1 base, with 5 bases between them. The rearrangement joins TRBV7-9 to TRBJ2-4; D is perhaps TRBD2 (5 bases). The receptor's source is a man in his forties or fifties with acute or convalescent COVID-19. Material: peripheral blood. CDR3 region: CASSLGEAKNIQYF. The CDR3 bases are TGTGCCAGCAGCTTAGGGGAGGCCAAAAACATTCAGTACTTC.